The TCR beta chain under discussion was sequenced for a study of T cell repertoires in ileal Crohn's disease. Background on the study: All patients had surgery for stricturing (about 60%) or penetrating (39%) disease.

This clone was counted only a few times. Its matching antigen is unknown. Assay: immunoSEQ multiplex PCR; the TCRdb copy retains only in-frame clones and omits some. Here the sample spans about 8,200 clones, about 95% being singletons. Study-level findings and limits: Clonal expansions were more frequent in active smokers than non-smokers at surgery. Clonality above 26.8% at surgery always came with endoscopic recurrence. Sorted CD8 T cells held more high-frequency clones than CD4.

The sample taken for sequencing was ileal tissue. This sequence was found in an adult with Crohn's disease.

The CDR3 sequence is CASSVSPGGAGDGYTF. CDR3 sequence (DNA): TGTGCCAGCAGCGTATCACCAGGGGGCGCAGGGGATGGCTACACCTTC. V and J are TRBV9 and TRBJ1-2; 8 bases fit TRBD1. V shed 1 base and J 6 bases; nucleotides not matched to a gene: 11. This CDR3 contains 16 residues. Germline CDR1 SGDLS, CDR2 YYNGEE.